The 11 T cell receptor beta chains in this list originate from one sample, sequenced in a study of blood T cell repertoires in COVID-19 (dated by TCRdb to 2018 to 2021). Library creation used the immunoSEQ multiplex PCR assay. TCRdb re-hosts the immuneACCESS table, in-frame sequences only. Its copies lack some clones; in the studies checked, an unresolved V gene accounts for under half of them, and the cause for the rest is not known. The sample includes about 140,000 clones, with over 65% observed a single time. Jointly, the top ten make up around 17% of the sample. The specimen was peripheral blood. These receptors all come from a man aged 45-65 years with acute or convalescent COVID-19.

V gene TRBV2 combines with J gene TRBJ2-1; 11 nucleotides match TRBD2. Germline CDR1 reads SNHLY; CDR2 reads FYNNEI. This CDR3 has 15 residues. The V and J ends lost 6 bases and 7 bases, in that order; junction bases with no gene match: 8. The CDR3 DNA reads as TGTGCCAGCAGCGCCGGGACTAGCGGACATAATGAGCAGTTCTTC. This translates into CASSAGTSGHNEQFF.

J is TRBJ2-1 and V is TRBV11-2, with a tentative D call TRBD1 (6 bases). The CDR3 covers 15 residues. V was shortened by 6 bases and J by 6 bases, with 18 bases between the two germline ends. The V gene's germline CDR1 is SGHAT and CDR2 FQNNGV. The CDR3 nucleotides are TGTGCCAGCAGACGTGGGAGTGGACAGATCAATGAGCAGTTCTTC. Translated, it gives CASRRGSGQINEQFF.

For the CDR3, the DNA is TGTGCCAGCAGCCAAGGGTCATCCGCCGGGGGGTTGGCCGGCTACACCTTC. This encodes CASSQGSSAGGLAGYTF. The rearrangement joins TRBV3-1 (or the pseudogene TRBV3-2) to TRBJ1-2; maybe TRBD1 (5 bases). The germline V gene encodes CDR1 LGHDT and CDR2 YNNKEL (reference sequence). The CDR3 has 17 amino acids. The V and J ends lost 1 base and 8 bases respectively, with 23 bases between them.

This chain uses TRBV30 with TRBJ1-6, with no clear D. This CDR3 region has 14 residues. Germline CDR1 reads GTSNPN; CDR2 reads SVGIG (reference sequence). Deletions cut 4 bases from V and 7 bases from J, with 14 bases between. DNA of the CDR3: TGTGCCTGGACCATACCCGGGGTAAATTCACCCCTCCACTTT. Protein sequence: CAWTIPGVNSPLHF.

The V gene is TRBV9, the J gene TRBJ1-1, with D tentatively TRBD1 (5 bases). The CDR3 extends over 15 amino acids. Trimming cost V 0 bases and J 5 bases, with 14 bases left between them. Germline-derived CDR1 and CDR2 are SGDLS and YYNGEE. CDR3 sequence: CASSVGPGQSTEAFF. The CDR3 coding sequence is TGTGCCAGCAGCGTAGGTCCAGGGCAGTCGACTGAAGCTTTCTTT.

The chain recombines TRBV6-1 with TRBJ1-6; maybe TRBD1 (5 bases). V was trimmed by 4 bases and J by 0 bases, leaving 16 bases between them. Germline V gene sequence: CDR1 MNHNS, CDR2 SASEGT. The CDR3 is made up of 18 amino acids. The CDR3 coding sequence is TGTGCCAGCAGTGGGGGCCATACCCTAAGCTCCTATAATTCACCCCTCCACTTT. This codes for CASSGGHTLSSYNSPLHF.

This chain joins TRBV27 and TRBJ2-5, with D tentatively TRBD2 (6 bases). Germline V CDR1 and CDR2: MNHEY, SMNVEV (reference sequence). The CDR3 length is 15 residues. Deletions cut 1 base from V and 1 base from J, with 10 bases between. CDR3: CASSLFAGSQETQYF. The CDR3 bases are TGTGCCAGCAGTTTATTCGCGGGGAGCCAAGAGACCCAGTACTTC.

This clone showed up many times. This rearrangement joins TRBV7-6 to TRBJ2-2, with a tentative D call TRBD2 (7 bases). Between the trimmed V and J ends, which lost 2 bases and 0 bases, there was a span of 13 bases. Germline CDR1 and CDR2: SGHVS and FNYEAQ. CDR3 length: 17 residues. DNA for the CDR3: TGTGCCAGCAGCTTAAGAGGGGGGGATACGAACACCGGGGAGCTGTTTTTT. This gives the protein CASSLRGGDTNTGELFF.

This clone has more than one count but fewer than ten. One base away lies a much larger clone, so this may be a sequencing read error. The chain's CDR3 is CPSSPGRGGNTEAFF. CDR3 DNA sequence: TGCCCCAGCAGCCCTGGGCGGGGGGGGAACACTGAAGCTTTCTTT. The chain combines TRBV5-1 with TRBJ1-1, with D possibly TRBD1 on 5 matching bases. CDR1 is SGHRS and CDR2 is YFSETQ in the germline V gene. This CDR3 has 15 amino acids.

This clone came up a few times. This rearrangement joins TRBV7-2 to TRBJ2-2, with D tentatively TRBD1 (6 bases). Germline V CDR1 and CDR2: SGHTA, FQGNSA. The CDR3 is 15 amino acids. Trimming pared 3 bases from V and 4 bases from J, leaving 12 bases between. The CDR3 loop is CASSFHSRGTGELFF. The CDR3 nucleotides read TGTGCCAGCAGCTTCCACAGCAGGGGCACCGGGGAGCTGTTTTTT.

The chain employs TRBV12-3 or TRBV12-4 and TRBJ1-1; D call uncertain. The CDR3 runs to 13 residues. The V gene lost 9 bases and the J gene lost 6 bases, with 17 bases spanning the gap. CDR3 DNA: TGTGCCAGTTCGATACGGGGTAGGCCTGAAGCTTTCTTT. It translates to CASSIRGRPEAFF.